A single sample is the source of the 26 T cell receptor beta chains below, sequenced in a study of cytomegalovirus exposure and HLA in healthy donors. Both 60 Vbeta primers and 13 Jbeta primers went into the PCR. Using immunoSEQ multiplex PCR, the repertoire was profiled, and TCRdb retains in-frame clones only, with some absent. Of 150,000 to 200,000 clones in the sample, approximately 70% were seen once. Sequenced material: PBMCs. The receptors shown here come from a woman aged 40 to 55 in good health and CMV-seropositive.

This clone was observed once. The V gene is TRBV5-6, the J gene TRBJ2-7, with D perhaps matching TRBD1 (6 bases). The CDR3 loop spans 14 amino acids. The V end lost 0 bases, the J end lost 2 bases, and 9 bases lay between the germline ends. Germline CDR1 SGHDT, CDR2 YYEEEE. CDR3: CASSLGQEPYEQYF. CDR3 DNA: TGTGCCAGCAGCTTGGGACAGGAGCCCTACGAGCAGTACTTC.

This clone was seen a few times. CDR3 nucleotide sequence: TGTGCCAGCAGCTTAGTTCTCACCATTGGCAGGGGGACAAATCAGCCCCAGCATTTT. It encodes CASSLVLTIGRGTNQPQHF. The chain joins TRBV7-9 to TRBJ1-5, with TRBD1 matching over 7 bases. The CDR3 consists of 19 residues. J was trimmed by 4 bases and V by 1 base; bases with no gene match: 16. Per germline, CDR1 SEHNR and CDR2 FQNEAQ (reference sequence).

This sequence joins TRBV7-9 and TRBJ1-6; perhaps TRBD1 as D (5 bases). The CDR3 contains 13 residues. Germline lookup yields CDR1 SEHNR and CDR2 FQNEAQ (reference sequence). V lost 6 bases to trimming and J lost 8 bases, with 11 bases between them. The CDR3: CASRPSGYSPLHF. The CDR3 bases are TGTGCCAGCAGGCCCTCAGGGTATTCACCCCTCCACTTT.

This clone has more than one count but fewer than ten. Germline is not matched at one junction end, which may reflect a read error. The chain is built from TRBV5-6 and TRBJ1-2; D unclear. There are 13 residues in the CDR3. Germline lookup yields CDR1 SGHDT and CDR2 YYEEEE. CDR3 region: CASSFSGSDGYPF. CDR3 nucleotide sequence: TGTGCCAGCAGCTTCTCCGGGTCTGATGGCTACCCCTTC. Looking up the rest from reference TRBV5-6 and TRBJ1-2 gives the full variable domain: DAGVTQSPTHLIKTRGQQVTLRCSPKSGHDTVSWYQQALGQGPQFIFQYYEEEERQRGNFPDRFSGHQFPNYSSELNVNALLLGDSALYLCASSFSGSDGYPFGSGTRLTVV.

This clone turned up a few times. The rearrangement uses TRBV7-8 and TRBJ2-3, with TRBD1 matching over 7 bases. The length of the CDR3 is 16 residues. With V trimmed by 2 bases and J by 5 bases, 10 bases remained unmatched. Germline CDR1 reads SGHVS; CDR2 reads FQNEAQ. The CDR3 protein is CASSLSLSDREDTQYF. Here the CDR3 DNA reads TGTGCCAGCAGCTTATCCCTTTCCGACAGGGAAGATACGCAGTATTTT.

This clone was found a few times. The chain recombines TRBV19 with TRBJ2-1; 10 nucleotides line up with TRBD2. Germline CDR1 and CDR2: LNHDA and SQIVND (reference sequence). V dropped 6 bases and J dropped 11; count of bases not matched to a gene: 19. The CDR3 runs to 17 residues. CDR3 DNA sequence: TGTGCCAGTAGGGATAGTTTCCTAGCGGGGGCTGACGGGAAGCAGTTCTTC. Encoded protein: CASRDSFLAGADGKQFF.

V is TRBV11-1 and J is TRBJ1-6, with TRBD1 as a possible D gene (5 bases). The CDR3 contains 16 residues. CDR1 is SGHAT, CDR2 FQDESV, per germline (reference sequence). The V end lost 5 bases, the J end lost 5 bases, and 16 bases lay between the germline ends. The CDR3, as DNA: TGTGCCAGCAGCCCGCATTCGCGGGGGAATAATTCACCCCTCCACTTT. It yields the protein CASSPHSRGNNSPLHF.

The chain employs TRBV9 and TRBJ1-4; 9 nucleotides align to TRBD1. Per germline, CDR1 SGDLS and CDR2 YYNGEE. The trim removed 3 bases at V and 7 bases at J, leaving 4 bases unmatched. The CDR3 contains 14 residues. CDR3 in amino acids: CASSGQGGSEKLFF. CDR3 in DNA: TGTGCCAGCAGCGGACAGGGGGGTAGTGAAAAACTGTTTTTT.

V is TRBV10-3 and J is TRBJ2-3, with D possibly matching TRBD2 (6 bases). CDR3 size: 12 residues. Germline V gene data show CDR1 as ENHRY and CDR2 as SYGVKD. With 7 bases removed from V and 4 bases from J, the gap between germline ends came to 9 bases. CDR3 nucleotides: TGTGCCATCAAGGACTACGCAGATACGCAGTATTTT. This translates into CAIKDYADTQYF.

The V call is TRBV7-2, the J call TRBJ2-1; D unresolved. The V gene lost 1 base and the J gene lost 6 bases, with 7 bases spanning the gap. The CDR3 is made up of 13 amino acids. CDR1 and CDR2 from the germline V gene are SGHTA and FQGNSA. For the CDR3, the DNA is TGTGCCAGCAGCTTAGGAGCGTCCAATGAGCAGTTCTTC. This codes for CASSLGASNEQFF.

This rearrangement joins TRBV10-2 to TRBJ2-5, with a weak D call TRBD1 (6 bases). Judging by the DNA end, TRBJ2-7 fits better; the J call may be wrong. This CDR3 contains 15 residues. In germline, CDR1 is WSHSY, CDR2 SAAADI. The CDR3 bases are TGCGCCAGCGGACCAACAGGGCTCTTCTCCTACGAGCAGTACTTC. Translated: CASGPTGLFSYEQYF.

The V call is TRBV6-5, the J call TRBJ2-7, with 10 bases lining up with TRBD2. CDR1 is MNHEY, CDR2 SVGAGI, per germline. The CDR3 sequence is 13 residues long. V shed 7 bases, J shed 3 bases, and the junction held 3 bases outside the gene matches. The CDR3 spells CASTRTSGYEQYF. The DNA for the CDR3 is TGTGCCAGCACGCGGACTAGCGGCTACGAGCAGTACTTC.

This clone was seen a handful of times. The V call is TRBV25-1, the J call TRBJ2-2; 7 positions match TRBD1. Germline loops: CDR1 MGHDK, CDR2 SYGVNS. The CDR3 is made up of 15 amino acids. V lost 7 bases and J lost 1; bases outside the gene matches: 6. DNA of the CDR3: TGTGCCAGCACCCCAAACAGGGGGAACACCGGGGAGCTGTTTTTT. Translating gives CASTPNRGNTGELFF.

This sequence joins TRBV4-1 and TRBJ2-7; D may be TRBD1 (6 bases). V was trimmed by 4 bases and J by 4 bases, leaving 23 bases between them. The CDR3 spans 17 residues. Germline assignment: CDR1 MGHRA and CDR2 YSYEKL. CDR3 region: CASSREKDSSGVYEQYF. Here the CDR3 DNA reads TGCGCCAGCAGCCGCGAGAAGGACTCCTCAGGGGTATACGAGCAGTACTTC.

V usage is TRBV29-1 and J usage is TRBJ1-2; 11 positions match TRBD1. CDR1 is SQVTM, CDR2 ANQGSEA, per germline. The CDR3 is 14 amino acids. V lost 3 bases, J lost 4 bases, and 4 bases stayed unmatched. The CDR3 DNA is TGCAGCGTTGACGGGACAGGGGGTGGCTATGGCTACACCTTC. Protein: CSVDGTGGGYGYTF.

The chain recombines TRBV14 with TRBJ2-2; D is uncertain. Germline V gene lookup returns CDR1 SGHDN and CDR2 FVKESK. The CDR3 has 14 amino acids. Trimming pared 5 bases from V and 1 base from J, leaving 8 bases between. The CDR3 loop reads CASSSTWNTGELFF. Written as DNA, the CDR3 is TGTGCCAGCAGCTCGACTTGGAACACCGGGGAGCTGTTTTTT.

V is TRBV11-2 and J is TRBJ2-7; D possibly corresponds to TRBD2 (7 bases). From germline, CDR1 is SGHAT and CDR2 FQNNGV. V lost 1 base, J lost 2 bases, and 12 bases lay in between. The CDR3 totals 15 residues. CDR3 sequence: CASSLGGGGAYEQYF. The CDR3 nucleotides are TGTGCCAGCAGCTTAGGAGGCGGGGGCGCCTACGAGCAGTACTTC. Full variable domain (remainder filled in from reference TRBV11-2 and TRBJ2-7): EAGVAQSPRYKIIEKRQSVAFWCNPISGHATLYWYQQILGQGPKLLIQFQNNGVVDDSQLPKDRFSAERLKGVDSTLKIQPAKLEDSAVYLCASSLGGGGAYEQYFGPGTRLTVT.

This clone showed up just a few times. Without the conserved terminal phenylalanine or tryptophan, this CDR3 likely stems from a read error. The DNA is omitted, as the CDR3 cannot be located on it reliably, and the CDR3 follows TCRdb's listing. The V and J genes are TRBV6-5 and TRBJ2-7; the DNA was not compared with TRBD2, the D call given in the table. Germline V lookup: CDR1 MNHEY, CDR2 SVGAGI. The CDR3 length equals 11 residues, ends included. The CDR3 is CASSHGITLGY.

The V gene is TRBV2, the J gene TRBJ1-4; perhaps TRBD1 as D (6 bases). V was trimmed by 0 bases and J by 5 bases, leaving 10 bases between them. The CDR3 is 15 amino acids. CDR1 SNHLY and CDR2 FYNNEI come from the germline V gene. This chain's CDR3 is CASSEAGTQNEKLFF. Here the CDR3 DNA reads TGTGCCAGCAGTGAAGCGGGGACACAAAATGAAAAACTGTTTTTT. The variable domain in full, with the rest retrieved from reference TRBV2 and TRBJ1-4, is EPEVTQTPSHQVTQMGQEVILRCVPISNHLYFYWYRQILGQKVEFLVSFYNNEISEKSEIFDDQFSVERPDGSNFTLKIRSTKLEDSAMYFCASSEAGTQNEKLFFGSGTQLSVL.

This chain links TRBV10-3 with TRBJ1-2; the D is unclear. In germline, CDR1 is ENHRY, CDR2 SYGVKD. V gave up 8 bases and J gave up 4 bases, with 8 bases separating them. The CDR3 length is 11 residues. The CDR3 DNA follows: TGTGCCATCTCCCAGGTCTATGGCTACACCTTC. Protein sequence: CAISQVYGYTF.

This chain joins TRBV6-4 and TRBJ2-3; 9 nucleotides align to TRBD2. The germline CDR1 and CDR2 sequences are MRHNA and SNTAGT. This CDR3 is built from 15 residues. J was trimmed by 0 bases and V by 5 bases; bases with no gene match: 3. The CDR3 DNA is TGTGCCAGCAGTTTAGCGGGAGACAGCACAGATACGCAGTATTTT. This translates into CASSLAGDSTDTQYF.

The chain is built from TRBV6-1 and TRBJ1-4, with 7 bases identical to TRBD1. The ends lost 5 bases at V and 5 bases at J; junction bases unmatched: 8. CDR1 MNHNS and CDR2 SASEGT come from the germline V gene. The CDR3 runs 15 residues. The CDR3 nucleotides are TGTGCCAGCAGTAAAGGGGACAGAGTGAATGAAAAACTGTTTTTT. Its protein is CASSKGDRVNEKLFF.

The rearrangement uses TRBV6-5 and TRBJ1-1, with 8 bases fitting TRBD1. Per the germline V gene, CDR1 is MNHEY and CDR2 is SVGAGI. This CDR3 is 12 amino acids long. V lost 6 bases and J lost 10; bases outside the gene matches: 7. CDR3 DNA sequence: TGTGCCAGCAGGTCGGACAGGGATGTAGCTTTCTTT. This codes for CASRSDRDVAFF.

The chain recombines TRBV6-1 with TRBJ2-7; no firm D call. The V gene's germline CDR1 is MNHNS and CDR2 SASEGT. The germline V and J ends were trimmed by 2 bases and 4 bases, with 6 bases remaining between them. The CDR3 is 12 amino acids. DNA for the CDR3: TGTGCCAGCAGTGAACCCCAGTACGAGCAGTACTTC. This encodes CASSEPQYEQYF.

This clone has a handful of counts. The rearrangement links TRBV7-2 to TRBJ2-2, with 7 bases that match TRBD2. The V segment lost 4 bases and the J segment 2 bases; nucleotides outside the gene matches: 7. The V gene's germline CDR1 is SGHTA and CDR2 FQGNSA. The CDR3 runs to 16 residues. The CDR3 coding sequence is TGTGCCAGCAGCTCAAGGGAGGGCGTCAACACCGGGGAGCTGTTTTTT. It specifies CASSSREGVNTGELFF.

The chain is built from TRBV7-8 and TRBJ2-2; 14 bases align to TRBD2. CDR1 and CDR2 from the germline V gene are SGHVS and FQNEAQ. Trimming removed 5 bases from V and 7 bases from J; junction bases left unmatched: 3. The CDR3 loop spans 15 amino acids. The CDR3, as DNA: TGTGCCAGCAGCAGACTAGCGGGGGGGAGCGGGGAGCTGTTTTTT. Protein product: CASSRLAGGSGELFF.